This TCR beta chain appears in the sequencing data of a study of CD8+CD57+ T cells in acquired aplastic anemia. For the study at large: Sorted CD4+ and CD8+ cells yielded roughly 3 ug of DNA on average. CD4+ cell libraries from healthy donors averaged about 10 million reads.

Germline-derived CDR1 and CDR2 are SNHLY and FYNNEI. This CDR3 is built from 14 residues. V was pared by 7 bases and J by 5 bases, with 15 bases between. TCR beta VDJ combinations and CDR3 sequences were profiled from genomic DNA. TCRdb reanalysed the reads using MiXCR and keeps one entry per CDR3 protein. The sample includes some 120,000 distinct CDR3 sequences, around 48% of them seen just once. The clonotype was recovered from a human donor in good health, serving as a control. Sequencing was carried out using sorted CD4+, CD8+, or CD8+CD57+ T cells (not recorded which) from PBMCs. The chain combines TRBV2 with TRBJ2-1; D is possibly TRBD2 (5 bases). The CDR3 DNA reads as TGTGCCAGCAAGGTCCAGCGGAGTAACAATGAGCAGTTCTTC. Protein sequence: CASKVQRSNNEQFF.